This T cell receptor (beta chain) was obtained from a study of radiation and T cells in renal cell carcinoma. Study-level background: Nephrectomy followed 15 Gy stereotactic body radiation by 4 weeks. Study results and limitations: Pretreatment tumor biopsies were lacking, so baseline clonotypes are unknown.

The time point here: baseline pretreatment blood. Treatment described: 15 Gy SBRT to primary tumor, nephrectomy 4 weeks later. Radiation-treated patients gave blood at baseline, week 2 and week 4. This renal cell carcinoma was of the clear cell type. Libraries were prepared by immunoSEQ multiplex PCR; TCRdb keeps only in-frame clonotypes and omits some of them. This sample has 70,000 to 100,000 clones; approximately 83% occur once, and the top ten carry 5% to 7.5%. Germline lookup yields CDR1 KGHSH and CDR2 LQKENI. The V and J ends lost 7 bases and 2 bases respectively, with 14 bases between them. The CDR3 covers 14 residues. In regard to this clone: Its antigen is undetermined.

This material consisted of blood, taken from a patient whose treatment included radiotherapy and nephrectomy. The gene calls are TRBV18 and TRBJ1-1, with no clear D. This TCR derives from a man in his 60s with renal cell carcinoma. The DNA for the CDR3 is TGTGCCAGCTTGGGGTCTTCCGGAAACACTGAAGCTTTCTTT. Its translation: CASLGSSGNTEAFF. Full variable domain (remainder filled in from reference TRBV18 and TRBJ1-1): NAGVMQNPRHLVRRRGQEARLRCSPMKGHSHVYWYRQLPEEGLKFMVYLQKENIIDESGMPKERFSAEFPKEGPSILRIQQVVRGDSAAYFCASLGSSGNTEAFFGQGTRLTVV.